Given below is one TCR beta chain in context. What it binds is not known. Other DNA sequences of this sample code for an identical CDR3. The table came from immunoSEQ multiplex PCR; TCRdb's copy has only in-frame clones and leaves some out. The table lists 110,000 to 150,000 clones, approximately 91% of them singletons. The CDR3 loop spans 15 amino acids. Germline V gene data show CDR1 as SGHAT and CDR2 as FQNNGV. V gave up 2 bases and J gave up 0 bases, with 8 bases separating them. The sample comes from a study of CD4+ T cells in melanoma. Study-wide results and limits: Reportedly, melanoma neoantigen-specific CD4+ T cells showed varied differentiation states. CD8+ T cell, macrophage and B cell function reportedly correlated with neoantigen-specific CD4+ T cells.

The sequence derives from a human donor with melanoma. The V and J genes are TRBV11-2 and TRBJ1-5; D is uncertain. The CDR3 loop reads CASSLNGDSNQPQHF. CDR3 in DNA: TGTGCCAGCAGCTTAAACGGTGATAGCAATCAGCCCCAGCATTTT. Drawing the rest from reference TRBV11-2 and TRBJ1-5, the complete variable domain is EAGVAQSPRYKIIEKRQSVAFWCNPISGHATLYWYQQILGQGPKLLIQFQNNGVVDDSQLPKDRFSAERLKGVDSTLKIQPAKLEDSAVYLCASSLNGDSNQPQHFGDGTRLSIL.